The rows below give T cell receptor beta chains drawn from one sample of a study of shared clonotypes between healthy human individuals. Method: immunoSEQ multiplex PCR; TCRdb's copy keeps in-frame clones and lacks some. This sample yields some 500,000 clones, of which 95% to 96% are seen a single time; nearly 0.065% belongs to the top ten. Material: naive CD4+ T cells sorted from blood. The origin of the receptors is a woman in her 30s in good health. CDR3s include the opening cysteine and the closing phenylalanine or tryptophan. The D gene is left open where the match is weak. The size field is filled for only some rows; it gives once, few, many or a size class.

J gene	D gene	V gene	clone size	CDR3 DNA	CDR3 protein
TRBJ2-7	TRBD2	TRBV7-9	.	TGTGCCAGCCAAACCGAGGGAGGGACCTACTACGAGCAGTACTTC	CASQTEGGTYYEQYF
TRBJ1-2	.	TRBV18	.	TGTGCCAGCTCACCGCCGGGACACCAAGCTAACTATGGCTACACCTTC	CASSPPGHQANYGYTF
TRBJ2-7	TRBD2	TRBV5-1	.	TGCGCCAGCAGGTTAGACCATCGGGGGACTAGCGGAAACTTC	CASRLDHRGTSGNF
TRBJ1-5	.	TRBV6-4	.	TGTGCCAGCAGTGGGAAGGCGTTAGGGCGTAGCAATCAGCCCCAGCATTTT	CASSGKALGRSNQPQHF
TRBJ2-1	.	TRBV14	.	TGTGCCAGCAGCTTAGTATACAATGAGCAGTTCTTC	CASSLVYNEQFF
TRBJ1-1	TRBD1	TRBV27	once	TGTGCCAGCACCCGGACAGGGGGCAGGGACACTGAAGCTTTCTTT	CASTRTGGRDTEAFF
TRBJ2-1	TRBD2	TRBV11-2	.	TGTGCCAGCAGAGGGGCTAGCGGGATGTATGAGCAGTTCTTC	CASRGASGMYEQFF
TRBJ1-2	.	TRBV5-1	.	TGCGCCAGCAGCTTGGAGGGGGTCTATGGCTACACCTTC	CASSLEGVYGYTF
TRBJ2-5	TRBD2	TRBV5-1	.	TGCGCCAGCAACCCCGGGGGGACGTACCAAGAGACCCAGTACTTC	CASNPGGTYQETQYF
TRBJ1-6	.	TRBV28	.	TGTGCCAGCAGTTCACAGATTGCCAACAATTCACCCCTCCACTTT	CASSSQIANNSPLHF
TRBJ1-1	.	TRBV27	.	TGTGCCAGCAGTTTACGCCGGGTCATTTCGAACACTGAAGCTTTCTTT	CASSLRRVISNTEAFF
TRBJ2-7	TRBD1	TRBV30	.	TGTGCCTGGGACGGACAGGGGGCGGGGGAGCAGTACTTC	CAWDGQGAGEQYF
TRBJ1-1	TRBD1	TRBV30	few	TGTGCCTGGAGGGCCGGGACAGGGGCCACTGAAGCTTTCTTT	CAWRAGTGATEAFF
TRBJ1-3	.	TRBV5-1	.	TGCGCCAGCAGCTTGTACACGGGCGCTTCTGGAAACACCATATATTTT	CASSLYTGASGNTIYF
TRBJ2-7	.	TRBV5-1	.	TGCGCCAGCAGCTTGGCCTATTTGGGAAATTACGAGCAGTACTTC	CASSLAYLGNYEQYF
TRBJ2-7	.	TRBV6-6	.	TGTGCCAGCCACCGGGCCGGGGGAGGAAAGAGCGAGCAGTACTTC	CASHRAGGGKSEQYF
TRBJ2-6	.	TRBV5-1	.	TGCGCCAGCAGCCTCGAGAGTAACTCTGGGGCCAACGTCCTGACTTTC	CASSLESNSGANVLTF
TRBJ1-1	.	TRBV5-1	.	TGCGCCAGCAGCTCCCAGGTGGACACTGAAGCTTTCTTT	CASSSQVDTEAFF
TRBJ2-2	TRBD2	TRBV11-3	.	TGTGCCAGCAGCCCTAGTCTGCGCGGGAGCGACACCGGGGAGCTGTTTTTT	CASSPSLRGSDTGELFF
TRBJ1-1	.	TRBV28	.	TGTGCCAGCAGTTTACCGCGCCAGGGACGGGGGAACACTGAAGCTTTCTTT	CASSLPRQGRGNTEAFF
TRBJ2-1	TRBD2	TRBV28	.	TGTGCCAGCACCCTAGCGGGGCTTACCGACAATGAGCAGTTCTTC	CASTLAGLTDNEQFF
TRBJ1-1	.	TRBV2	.	TGTGCCACCAAGGGGGGGGGCACTGAAGCTTTCTTT	CATKGGGTEAFF
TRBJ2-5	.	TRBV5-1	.	TGCGCCAGCAGCTTGGGGGACACCTTGGGGGAGACCCAGTACTTC	CASSLGDTLGETQYF
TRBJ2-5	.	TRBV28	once	TGTGCCAGCAAGCGGGACAGCCTCCAGGAGACCCAGTACTTC	CASKRDSLQETQYF
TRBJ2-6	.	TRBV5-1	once	TGCGCCAGCAGCTTGCGGGGGTCTGGGGCCAACGTCCTGACTTTC	CASSLRGSGANVLTF
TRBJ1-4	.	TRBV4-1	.	TGCGCCAGCAGCCGAGCAGGGTCTGAAAAACTGTTTTTT	CASSRAGSEKLFF
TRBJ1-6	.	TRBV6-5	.	TGTGCCAGCAGTTACTTAGGTCAGGGGAGTTCACCCCTCCACTTT	CASSYLGQGSSPLHF
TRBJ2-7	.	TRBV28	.	TGTGCCAGCAGTTTATCATCGAGTTACGAGCAGTACTTC	CASSLSSSYEQYF
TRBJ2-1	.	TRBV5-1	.	TGCGCCAGCAGCCCCCCCACCGTGGAAGGCAATGAGCAGTTCTTC	CASSPPTVEGNEQFF
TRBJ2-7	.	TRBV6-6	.	TGTGCCTCATCCCCGGGGAACGAGCAGTACTTC	CASSPGNEQYF
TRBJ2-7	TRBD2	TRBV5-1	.	TGCGCCAGCAGCTTGGAGGCTAGCGGGTCCTACGAGCAGTACTTC	CASSLEASGSYEQYF
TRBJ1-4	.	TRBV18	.	TGTGCCAGCTCACCTCAGCAGGGGAATGAAAAACTGTTTTTT	CASSPQQGNEKLFF
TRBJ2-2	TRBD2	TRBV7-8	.	TGTGCCAGCAGCTTGGGCGGGAGGCGGTCCGGGGAGCTGTTTTTT	CASSLGGRRSGELFF
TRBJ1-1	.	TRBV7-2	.	TGTGCCAGCAGCCCACGTAAGGTGGCCACTGAAGCTTTCTTT	CASSPRKVATEAFF
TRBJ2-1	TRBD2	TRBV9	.	TGTGCCAGCAGCGCCCGGACTAGCGGGGGTGAGCAGTTCTTC	CASSARTSGGEQFF
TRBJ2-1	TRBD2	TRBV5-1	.	TGCGCCAGCAGCCCCCTGGCGGGAGAAAACAATGAGCAGTTCTTC	CASSPLAGENNEQFF
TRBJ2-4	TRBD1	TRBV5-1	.	TGCGCCAGCAGCTTGCGACAGGGGACCAAAAACATTCAGTACTTC	CASSLRQGTKNIQYF
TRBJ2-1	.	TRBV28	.	TGTGCCAGCAGGACCCGGGCCAGCTCCTACAATGAGCAGTTCTTC	CASRTRASSYNEQFF
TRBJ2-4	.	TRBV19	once	TGTGCCAGTAGAGGGGTCAGGGACATTCAGTACTTC	CASRGVRDIQYF
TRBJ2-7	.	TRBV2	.	TGTGCCAGTAACCCTCACGGCACCTCCTACGAGCAGTACTTC	CASNPHGTSYEQYF